The 3 T cell receptor beta chains below all came from one sample that was sequenced in a study of cytotoxic CD8 clonotypes in ibrutinib-treated CLL. TCRdb keeps only in-frame clones here, not all; method: immunoSEQ multiplex PCR. The sample includes 5,500 to 7,500 clones, approximately 75% of them seen just once. The specimen was PBMCs, collected before ibrutinib treatment. The receptor set was obtained from a human donor with chronic lymphocytic leukemia.

This clone was counted a single time. The chain couples TRBV11-3 to TRBJ2-1; D remains unclear. The CDR3 is 13 amino acids. Germline assignment: CDR1 SGHNT and CDR2 YENEEA. Deletions cut 1 base from V and 2 bases from J, with 3 bases between. The CDR3 spells CASSLGAYNEQFF. In nucleotides, the CDR3 is TGTGCCAGCAGCTTAGGGGCCTACAATGAGCAGTTCTTC. Looking up the rest from reference TRBV11-3 and TRBJ2-1 gives the full variable domain: EAGVVQSPRYKIIEKKQPVAFWCNPISGHNTLYWYLQNLGQGPELLIRYENEEAVDDSQLPKDRFSAERLKGVDSTLKIQPAELGDSAVYLCASSLGAYNEQFFGPGTRLTVL.

The V and J genes are TRBV5-4 and TRBJ2-3; D may be TRBD1 (6 bases). CDR3 length equals 16 residues. V was trimmed by 0 bases and J by 0 bases, leaving 11 bases between them. Germline V lookup: CDR1 SGHNT, CDR2 YYREEE (reference sequence). DNA for the CDR3: TGTGCCAGCAGCTTGGAGGCAGGGGTTAGCACAGATACGCAGTATTTT. Its translation: CASSLEAGVSTDTQYF.

The chain carries TRBV5-1 and TRBJ2-1; D not certain. This CDR3 has 16 amino acids. The germline V gene has CDR1 SGHRS and CDR2 YFSETQ. Trimming stripped 7 bases from V and 0 bases from J, with 17 bases between. The CDR3: CASSLGRPDSYNEQFF. As DNA, the CDR3 is TGCGCCAGCTCCCTAGGGCGCCCAGACTCCTACAATGAGCAGTTCTTC.